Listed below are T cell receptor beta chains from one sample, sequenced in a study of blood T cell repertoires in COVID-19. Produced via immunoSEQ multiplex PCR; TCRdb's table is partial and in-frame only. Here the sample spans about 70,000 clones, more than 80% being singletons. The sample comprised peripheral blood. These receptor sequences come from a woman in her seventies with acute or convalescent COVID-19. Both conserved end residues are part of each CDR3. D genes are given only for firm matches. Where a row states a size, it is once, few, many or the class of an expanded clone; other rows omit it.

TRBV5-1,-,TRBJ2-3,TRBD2,TGCGCCAGCCGTCTGGACTTGGGGAGGGCCACAGATACGCAGTATTTT,CASRLDLGRATDTQYF
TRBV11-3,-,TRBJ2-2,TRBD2,TGTGCCACCGAGGGCGGGAGGTACACCGGGGAGCTGTTTTTT,CATEGGRYTGELFF
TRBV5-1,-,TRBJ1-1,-,TGCGCCAGCAGTCCAGCGAGAGAAATGAACACTGAAGCTTTCTTT,CASSPAREMNTEAFF
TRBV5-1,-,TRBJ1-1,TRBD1,TGCGCCAGCAGCGTCTCCCAGGGGGTCACTGAAGCTTTCTTT,CASSVSQGVTEAFF
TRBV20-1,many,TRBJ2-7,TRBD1,TGCAGTGCTAGTATGACAGGGGGAACCTACGAGCAGTACTTC,CSASMTGGTYEQYF
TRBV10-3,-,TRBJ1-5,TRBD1,TGTGCCATCAGTGTAGGGGGCCTTAGCAATCAGCCCCAGCATTTT,CAISVGGLSNQPQHF
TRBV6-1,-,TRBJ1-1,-,TGTGCCAGCAGTGAGATGGGCCTGAACACTGAAGCTTTCTTT,CASSEMGLNTEAFF
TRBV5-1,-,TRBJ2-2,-,TGCGCCAGCAGCTCAGGGGACGGGGAGCTGTTTTTT,CASSSGDGELFF
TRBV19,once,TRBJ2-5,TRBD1,TGTGCCAGTAGTATAGGAGGAGGGACAGGGGGTGGGGAGACCCAGTACTTC,CASSIGGGTGGGETQYF
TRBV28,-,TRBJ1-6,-,TGTGCCAGCAGTTTGGGCGCACCCCTCCACTTT,CASSLGAPLHF
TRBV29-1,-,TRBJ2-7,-,TGCAGCGCCGGGCGGGGCTCCTACGAGCAGTACTTC,CSAGRGSYEQYF
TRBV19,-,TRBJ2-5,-,TGTGCCAGTAGTATAGATCCAGTGGGCAGGGCAGAGACCCAGTACTTC,CASSIDPVGRAETQYF
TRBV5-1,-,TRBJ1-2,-,TGCGCCAGCAGCTTGGGCGTTAACTATGGCTACACCTTC,CASSLGVNYGYTF
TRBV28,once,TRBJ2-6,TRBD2,TGTGCCAGCAGTTTGCAGCTACTAGCGGGAGTAGTATCTGGGGCCAACGTCCTGACTTTC,CASSLQLLAGVVSGANVLTF
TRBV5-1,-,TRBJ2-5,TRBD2,TGCGCCAGCAGCTTGAGCCGGACTAGCGGAGAGACCCAGTACTTC,CASSLSRTSGETQYF
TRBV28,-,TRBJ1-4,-,TGTGCCAGCAGTTTAGGGGGTAGGAGGGAGGAAAAACTGTTTTTT,CASSLGGRREEKLFF
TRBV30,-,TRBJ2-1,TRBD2,TGTGCCTGGCAAAAACTAGCGGGAGGTATCAATGAGCAGTTCTTC,CAWQKLAGGINEQFF
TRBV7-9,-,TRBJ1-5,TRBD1,TGTGCCAGCAGCAACCGACAGGGCGCCCAGCCCCAGCATTTT,CASSNRQGAQPQHF
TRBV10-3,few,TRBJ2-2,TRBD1,TGTGCCATCAGTGAACAGGGGGCCGGGACCACCGGGGAGCTGTTTTTT,CAISEQGAGTTGELFF
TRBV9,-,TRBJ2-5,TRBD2,TGTGCCAGCAGCGCCCCGGGACTAGCTGACCCAAGAGACTCGTTGGAGACCCAGTACTTC,CASSAPGLADPRDSLETQYF
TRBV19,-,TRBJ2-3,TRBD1,TGTGCCAGTAGTAGCCGGACAGGGGGACTATTGGATACGCAGTATTTT,CASSSRTGGLLDTQYF
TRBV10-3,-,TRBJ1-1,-,TGTGCCATCAGTGGCGTCGGGAGCACTGAAGCTTTCTTT,CAISGVGSTEAFF
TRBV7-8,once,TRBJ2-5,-,TGTGCCAGCAGCTTAGAGGGACTCCCCGCCAGACGGACCCAGTACTTC,CASSLEGLPARRTQYF
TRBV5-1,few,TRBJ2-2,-,TGCGCCAGCAGCCTCTTAGGGGAGCTGTTTTTT,CASSLLGELFF
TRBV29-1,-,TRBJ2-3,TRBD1,TGCAGCGTCGGAAGGACAGGGACAGATACGCAGTATTTT,CSVGRTGTDTQYF
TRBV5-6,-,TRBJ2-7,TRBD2,TGTGCCAGCAGCTTGCAAGGACTAGGATTATACGAGCAGTACTTC,CASSLQGLGLYEQYF
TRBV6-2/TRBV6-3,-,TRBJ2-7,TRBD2,TGTGCCAGCAGTTACCCCGGGACTAGCGGGAGTCCCCTGAGGCACGAGCAGTACTTC,CASSYPGTSGSPLRHEQYF
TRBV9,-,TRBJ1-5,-,TGTGCCAGCAGCGTAGAGGGGCGAGATCAGCCCCAGCATTTT,CASSVEGRDQPQHF
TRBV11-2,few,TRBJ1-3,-,TGTGCCAGCAGTTACTCTGACCGGGTATCTGGAAACACCATATATTTT,CASSYSDRVSGNTIYF
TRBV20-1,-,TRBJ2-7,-,TGCAGTGCTAGTCAGGCTAGCAGGAGGGCCTACGAGCAGTACTTC,CSASQASRRAYEQYF
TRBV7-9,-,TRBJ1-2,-,TGTGCCAGCAGCTCCCTCGCCCAGGGCCCTCCGGGCTACACCTTC,CASSSLAQGPPGYTF
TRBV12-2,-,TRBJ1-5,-,TGTGCAAGTCGCTCCCATCCCCGGGACAGGGGTGGATCGGGACAGCCCCAGCATTTT,CASRSHPRDRGGSGQPQHF
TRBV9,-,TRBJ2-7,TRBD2,TGTGCCAGCAGCGGAGAGCCGGGACTAGATCTCGAGCAGTACTTC,CASSGEPGLDLEQYF
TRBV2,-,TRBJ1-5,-,TGTGCCAGCAGTGATAGGCAGGGGATAAATCAGCCCCAGCATTTT,CASSDRQGINQPQHF
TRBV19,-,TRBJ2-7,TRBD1,TGTGCCAGTAGTAAAATGACAGGGGGCTCCTACGAGCAGTACTTC,CASSKMTGGSYEQYF
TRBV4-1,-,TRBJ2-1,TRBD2,TGCGCCAGCAGCCAAGAGCCTACTAGCGGGAGCTACAATGAGCAGTTCTTC,CASSQEPTSGSYNEQFF
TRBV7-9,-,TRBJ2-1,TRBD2,TGTGCCAGCAGCAGTAGCGGGAGGGCGTACAATGAGCAGTTCTTC,CASSSSGRAYNEQFF
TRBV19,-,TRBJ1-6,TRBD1,TGTGCCAGTCAACAGGGGGACAGGGCGCATAATTCACCCCTCCACTTT,CASQQGDRAHNSPLHF
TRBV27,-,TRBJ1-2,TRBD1,TGTGCCAGCAGTTCGCGGGGACAGGGAATAAATGGCTACACCTTC,CASSSRGQGINGYTF
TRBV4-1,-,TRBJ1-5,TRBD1,TGCGCCACTAGGACAGGTTGCAATCAGCCCCAGCATTTT,CATRTGCNQPQHF
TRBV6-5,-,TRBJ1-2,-,TGTGCCAGCAGCTCCGGGGGGCTAGCTAACTATGGCTACACCTTC,CASSSGGLANYGYTF
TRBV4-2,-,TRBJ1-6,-,TGTGCCAGCAGTCAAGACTCCGGGTTTAATTCACCCCTCCACTTT,CASSQDSGFNSPLHF
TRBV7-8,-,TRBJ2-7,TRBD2,TGTGCCAGCAGCTTTCAGGCGACTAGCAGCTACGAGCAGTACTTC,CASSFQATSSYEQYF
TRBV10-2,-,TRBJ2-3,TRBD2,TGCGCCAGCAGTGAGTGGGCTAGCGGGAAGGATACGCAGTATTTT,CASSEWASGKDTQYF
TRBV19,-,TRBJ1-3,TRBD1,TGTGCCAGTAGTAGGGGGACAGGGTCTGGAAACACCATATATTTT,CASSRGTGSGNTIYF
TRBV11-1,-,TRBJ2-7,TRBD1,TGTGCCAGCAGCCCCGGCCGGGACAGCTCCTACGAGCAGTACTTC,CASSPGRDSSYEQYF
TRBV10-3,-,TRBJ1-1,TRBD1,TGTGCCATCAGTGACCCCGGGACAGGGAACACTGAAGCTTTCTTT,CAISDPGTGNTEAFF
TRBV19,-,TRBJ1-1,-,TGTGCCAGTAGTCCCCGGGCGGGCAGCATGAACACTGAAGCTTTCTTT,CASSPRAGSMNTEAFF
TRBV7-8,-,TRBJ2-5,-,TGTGCCAGCAGCTCCCTCGCAGGGCGGCAAGAGACCCAGTACTTC,CASSSLAGRQETQYF
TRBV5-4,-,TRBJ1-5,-,TGTGCCAGCAGCATAACACCGCTCAGTGAACAGCCCCAGCATTTT,CASSITPLSEQPQHF
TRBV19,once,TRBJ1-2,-,TGTGCCAGTAGTAATTTGCGGGGGGCGAACTATGGCTACACCTTC,CASSNLRGANYGYTF
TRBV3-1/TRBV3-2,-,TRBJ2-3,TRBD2,TGTGCCAGCAGCCAACCCCCCCTCCTAGCGGGAAGACCAGATACGCAGTATTTT,CASSQPPLLAGRPDTQYF
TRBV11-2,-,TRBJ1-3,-,TGTGCCACCCGGCGGGAGGGAGGAAACACCATATATTTT,CATRREGGNTIYF
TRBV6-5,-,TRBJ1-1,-,TGTGCCAGCAGTAAAAGTACAGGGTACACTGAAGCTTTCTTT,CASSKSTGYTEAFF
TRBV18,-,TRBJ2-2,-,TGTGCCAGCTCACCAACCCCCAGCGGGAACACCGGGGAGCTGTTTTTT,CASSPTPSGNTGELFF
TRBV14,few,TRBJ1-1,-,TGTGCCAGCAGCCAAGATGTGGGCAAGGCTTTCTTT,CASSQDVGKAFF
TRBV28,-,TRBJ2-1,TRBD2,TGTGCCAGCAGTTTAAAGACTAGCGGGAGCAATGAGCAGTTCTTC,CASSLKTSGSNEQFF
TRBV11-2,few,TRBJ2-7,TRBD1,TGTGCCAGCAGCCCGACACGACAGGGCTACGAGCAGTACTTC,CASSPTRQGYEQYF
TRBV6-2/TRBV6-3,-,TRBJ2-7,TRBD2,TGTGCCAGCAGTTACAGTAAGTCTAGCGGTCACTACGAGCAGTACTTC,CASSYSKSSGHYEQYF